Shown below are 31 T cell receptor beta chains from a single sample sequenced in a study of regulatory T cells in long-lasting Graves disease. The TCR beta library used iRepertoire HTBI primers with Arm-PCR amplification of CDR3. TCRdb re-derived calls from the multiplex PCR reads in MiXCR, one entry per CDR3 protein. Seen here are almost 450,000 distinct CDR3 sequences, approximately 16% observed once, and the top ten hold over 8.5%. Specified time point: newly diagnosed GD, antithyroid drugs for less than 3 months. RNA isolated from PBMCs was used to make the TCR library. These records were also assigned to another study, of T cells in Graves' hyperthyroidism and ophthalmopathy.

The source was peripheral blood mononuclear cells (PBMCs), collected at new diagnosis, from a patient treated with antithyroid drugs. These receptors were taken from a woman in her twenties or thirties with Graves disease.

This clonotype was seen ten or more times. The V gene is TRBV28, the J gene TRBJ1-2; possible D gene TRBD1, 5 bases. V shed 6 bases and J shed 2 bases, with 13 bases lying between them. The CDR3 is 14 residues long. CDR1 and CDR2 from the germline V gene are MDHEN and SYDVKM. DNA for the CDR3: TGTGCCAGCAGGAAGCCCCAGGGAAACTATGGCTACACCTTC. Its translation: CASRKPQGNYGYTF.

This clonotype appeared many times. The chain joins TRBV20-1 to TRBJ2-7; TRBD2 aligns across 13 bases. Per germline, CDR1 DFQATT and CDR2 SNEGSKA (reference sequence). The CDR3 extends over 14 amino acids. J was trimmed by 2 bases and V by 2 bases; bases with no gene match: 0. The CDR3 reads CSARTSGRAYEQYF. CDR3 coding DNA: TGCAGTGCTAGAACTAGCGGGAGGGCCTACGAGCAGTACTTC.

This clonotype has at least ten counts. This chain uses TRBV6-5 with TRBJ1-5; D gene uncertain. The CDR3 contains 13 residues. Trimming removed 3 bases from V and 4 bases from J, with 7 bases in between. Per germline, CDR1 MNHEY and CDR2 SVGAGI. The CDR3 DNA follows: TGTGCCAGCAGTTATCGTGTGAATCAGCCCCAGCATTTT. Its protein product is CASSYRVNQPQHF.

This clonotype was detected a few times. V and J are TRBV5-1 and TRBJ1-2, with TRBD1 identical over 7 bases. The CDR3 has 19 residues. Germline-derived CDR1 and CDR2 are SGHRS and YFSETQ. V lost 0 bases to trimming and J lost 4 bases; unmatched junction nucleotides: 18. CDR3 amino acids: CASSLGSDNRGPIGYGYTF. CDR3 coding DNA: TGCGCCAGCAGCTTGGGATCGGATAACAGGGGCCCCATAGGCTATGGCTACACCTTC. Full variable domain (outside the CDR3, taken from reference TRBV5-1 and TRBJ1-2): KAGVTQTPRYLIKTRGQQVTLSCSPISGHRSVSWYQQTPGQGLQFLFEYFSETQRNKGNFPGRFSGRQFSNSRSEMNVSTLELGDSALYLCASSLGSDNRGPIGYGYTFGSGTRLTVV.

A few counts support this clonotype. Likely a read error: the CDR3 ends without its conserved phenylalanine or tryptophan. The DNA is omitted, as the CDR3 cannot be located on it reliably, and the CDR3 follows TCRdb's listing. The V and J genes are TRBV20-1 and TRBJ2-1; the table names TRBD1, a call not compared with the DNA. Both ends counted, the CDR3 spans 11 residues. Germline lookup yields CDR1 DFQATT and CDR2 SNEGSKA (reference sequence). The CDR3 sequence: CSARDRGRDTV.

This clonotype has just a few counts. Being one base from a much bigger clone, this may be a read error. The chain links TRBV14 to TRBJ1-5; no firm D call. Germline CDR1 reads SGHDN; CDR2 reads FVKESK. The length of the CDR3 is 13 residues. Trimming stripped 2 bases from V and 0 bases from J, with 2 bases between. DNA for the CDR3: TGTGCCAGCAGCCAAAGTAGCAATCAGCCCCAGCATTTT. Translated: CASSQSSNQPQHF.

Many counts were recorded for this clonotype. V and J are TRBV15 and TRBJ1-5; tentatively, D is TRBD1 (5 bases). This CDR3 is built from 14 residues. From germline, CDR1 is LNHNV and CDR2 YYDKDF (reference sequence). The V and J ends lost 3 bases and 8 bases respectively, with 14 bases between them. CDR3 residues: CATSSRDRKEPQHF. In nucleotides, the CDR3 is TGTGCCACCAGCAGCCGGGACCGCAAGGAGCCCCAGCATTTT.

This clonotype has just a few counts. J is TRBJ2-7 and V is TRBV3-1; 8 bases align to TRBD1. The V gene end was trimmed by 4 bases and the J gene end by 0 bases; junction bases not matched to a gene: 5. The length of the CDR3 is 15 residues. Germline CDR1 is LGHDT and CDR2 is YNNKEL (reference sequence). The CDR3 sequence is CASSRITGGSYEQYF. In DNA form, the CDR3 reads TGTGCCAGCAGCCGGATTACAGGGGGCTCCTACGAGCAGTACTTC.

This clonotype came up many times. The V gene is TRBV2, the J gene TRBJ2-5, with 8 bases fitting TRBD2. V shed 10 bases and J 3 bases; nucleotides not matched to a gene: 1. Germline CDR1 SNHLY, CDR2 FYNNEI. This CDR3 has 11 amino acids. CDR3 nucleotides: TGTGCCACCGGGGGGGAAGAGACCCAGTACTTC. Translated: CATGGEETQYF. Variable domain in full (rest from reference TRBV2 and TRBJ2-5): EPEVTQTPSHQVTQMGQEVILRCVPISNHLYFYWYRQILGQKVEFLVSFYNNEISEKSEIFDDQFSVERPDGSNFTLKIRSTKLEDSAMYFCATGGEETQYFGPGTRLLVL.

This clonotype was counted at least ten times. This chain connects TRBV28 to TRBJ1-4; D gene ambiguous. The CDR3 runs to 13 residues. The germline CDR1 and CDR2 sequences are MDHEN and SYDVKM. The ends were cut back, 4 bases at V and 10 bases at J, with 13 bases in the middle. The CDR3 here is CASSSSGPGKLFF. CDR3 in DNA: TGTGCCAGCAGTTCCTCCGGACCGGGAAAACTGTTTTTT.

This clonotype was counted ten times or more. This rearrangement joins TRBV7-2 to TRBJ1-5; D is possibly TRBD1 (5 bases). CDR3 size: 14 residues. Germline CDR1 is SGHTA and CDR2 is FQGNSA. With 5 bases removed from V and 4 bases from J, the gap between germline ends came to 12 bases. CDR3 coding DNA: TGTGCCAGCAGCCCCGGGACGGCAAATCAGCCCCAGCATTTT. It specifies CASSPGTANQPQHF.

This clonotype has ten or more counts. The V call is TRBV2, the J call TRBJ2-2, with 9 bases identical to TRBD1. The V segment lost 4 bases and the J segment 5 bases; nucleotides outside the gene matches: 8. Germline lookup yields CDR1 SNHLY and CDR2 FYNNEI. This CDR3 contains 16 residues. CDR3 sequence (DNA): TGTGCCAGCAGTGTTTACTTGGGGACAGGGACCGGGGAGCTGTTTTTT. As protein: CASSVYLGTGTGELFF.

The genes are TRBV9 and TRBJ1-5; 10 bases are a match to TRBD1. This CDR3 has 16 amino acids. The V gene's germline CDR1 is SGDLS and CDR2 YYNGEE. Trimming removed 0 bases from V and 5 bases from J; junction bases left unmatched: 5. CDR3 sequence (DNA): TGTGCCAGCAGCGTAGAGGCCGGGACAGGGGATCAGCCCCAGCATTTT. Translation: CASSVEAGTGDQPQHF.

This clonotype was counted between two and nine times. The rearrangement joins TRBV27 to TRBJ1-6; possible D gene TRBD1, 6 bases. The V gene's germline CDR1 is MNHEY and CDR2 SMNVEV (reference sequence). The CDR3 length is 12 residues. Deletions cut 8 bases from V and 10 bases from J, with 12 bases between. The CDR3 coding sequence is TGTGCCAGCGGTACAGGGCGCTCACCCCTCCACTTT. Its protein product is CASGTGRSPLHF.

As regards this clonotype: A far larger clone differs by one base, so this is likely a read error. This rearrangement joins TRBV15 to TRBJ2-5; no definite D call. TRBJ2-1 matches the DNA end more closely, so the J call is doubtful. Per germline, CDR1 LNHNV and CDR2 YYDKDF (reference sequence). This CDR3 has 15 residues. CDR3 DNA: TGTGCCACCCCGGCGCCCGACGGGTCCTACAATGAGCAGTTCTTC. Translated: CATPAPDGSYNEQFF.

In this sample, this clonotype turned up a few times. The V and J genes are TRBV7-9 and TRBJ2-7; 7 positions match TRBD2. The CDR3 sequence is 14 residues long. The V gene end was trimmed by 5 bases and the J gene end by 2 bases; junction bases not matched to a gene: 6. The V gene's germline CDR1 is SEHNR and CDR2 FQNEAQ (reference sequence). Here the CDR3 reads CASSPERGAYEQYF. CDR3 sequence (DNA): TGTGCCAGCAGCCCGGAGCGGGGCGCCTACGAGCAGTACTTC.

The chain is built from TRBV7-3 and TRBJ2-3; D unresolved. Trimming removed 2 bases at V and 0 bases at J, with 6 bases between. The V gene's germline CDR1 is SGHTA and CDR2 FQGTGA. The CDR3 spans 14 residues. CDR3 nucleotides: TGTGCCAGCAGCTTACAAACTAGCACAGATACGCAGTATTTT. Amino acid sequence: CASSLQTSTDTQYF.

The rearrangement uses TRBV4-3 and TRBJ1-4; D ambiguous. This CDR3 is 13 amino acids long. Germline values: CDR1 LGHNA, CDR2 YSLEER. V was pared by 1 base and J by 4 bases, with 4 bases between. This CDR3 is CASSQAFNEKLFF. As DNA, the CDR3 is TGCGCCAGCAGCCAAGCCTTTAATGAAAAACTGTTTTTT.

This clonotype has more than one count but fewer than ten. The chain couples TRBV3-1 to TRBJ2-1; D is unresolved. This CDR3 spans 15 amino acids. V shed 1 base and J shed 6 bases, with 13 bases lying between them. CDR1 is LGHDT and CDR2 is YNNKEL in the germline V gene (reference sequence). This CDR3 is CASSQVGLVGNEQFF. CDR3 nucleotides: TGTGCCAGCAGCCAAGTAGGTCTAGTAGGCAATGAGCAGTTCTTC.

This clonotype was counted many times. The chain is built from TRBV29-1 and TRBJ1-5, with D unclear. This CDR3 is built from 14 residues. Germline lookup yields CDR1 SQVTM and CDR2 ANQGSEA. V was clipped by 7 bases and J by 2 bases, with 15 bases between them. In DNA, the CDR3 is TGCAGCGCCACCAAGGGTGGGGGCAATCAGCCCCAGCATTTT. Translating gives CSATKGGGNQPQHF.

The rearrangement joins TRBV24-1 to TRBJ1-2; D not resolved. The CDR3 is 13 residues long. V lost 9 bases and J lost 2, with 12 bases in between. Per the germline V gene, CDR1 is KGHDR and CDR2 is SFDVKD. In DNA, the CDR3 is TGTGCCACCCAGCCAGGCGGAAACTATGGCTACACCTTC. Residues: CATQPGGNYGYTF.

This clonotype has a count of ten or more. The CDR3 region has the DNA TGTGCCAGCAGTCTACTTGGTTCGGGGGACGAGCAGTACTTC. It translates to CASSLLGSGDEQYF. The chain uses TRBV2 and TRBJ2-7, with D perhaps matching TRBD2 (6 bases). The V gene's germline CDR1 is SNHLY and CDR2 FYNNEI. V was cut by 5 bases and J by 5 bases, with 16 bases left in between. CDR3 length: 14 residues.

This clonotype has a count of ten or more. The gene calls are TRBV9 and TRBJ2-5, with D possibly TRBD2 on 6 matching bases. Trimming pared 4 bases from V and 2 bases from J, leaving 15 bases between. Germline lookup yields CDR1 SGDLS and CDR2 YYNGEE. The CDR3 has 15 residues. The CDR3 sequence is CASSSRQGGQETQYF. CDR3 nucleotides: TGTGCCAGCAGCTCCCGGCAGGGAGGACAAGAGACCCAGTACTTC.

This clonotype appeared many times. This chain connects TRBV11-2 to TRBJ1-1; unclear D gene. This CDR3 spans 12 amino acids. Germline values: CDR1 SGHAT, CDR2 FQNNGV. V was shortened by 8 bases and J by 1 base, with 8 bases between the two germline ends. CDR3: CASAFENTEAFF. In DNA, the CDR3 is TGTGCCAGCGCCTTCGAGAACACTGAAGCTTTCTTT.

The sample holds many counts of this clonotype. This sequence joins TRBV27 and TRBJ2-3; unclear D gene. CDR1 is MNHEY, CDR2 SMNVEV, per germline (reference sequence). Trimming left V 1 base short and J 6 bases short, with 11 bases between. The CDR3 has 14 amino acids. The CDR3 spells CASSLWDMRDTQYF. CDR3 in DNA: TGTGCCAGCAGTTTATGGGATATGCGGGATACGCAGTATTTT.

This clonotype was seen a handful of times. This chain uses TRBV6-1 with TRBJ2-1, with D unresolved. The CDR3 covers 12 residues. Germline loops: CDR1 MNHNS, CDR2 SASEGT. The V end was cut by 5 bases, the J end by 9 bases, with 11 bases between. The CDR3 coding sequence is TGTGCCAGCAGTATTAGGGTGGGTGAGCAGTTCTTC. It codes for CASSIRVGEQFF.

This clonotype was found a few times. This chain joins TRBV3-1 and TRBJ1-4; 7 nucleotides agree with TRBD1. Per germline, CDR1 LGHDT and CDR2 YNNKEL (reference sequence). Trimming cost V 5 bases and J 7 bases; bases outside gene matches: 7. The CDR3 runs to 14 residues. For the CDR3, the DNA is TGTGCCAGCAGCGACAGGGTGGGGCGTGAAAAACTGTTTTTT. This gives the protein CASSDRVGREKLFF.

The CDR3: CASSRTGQGHEQYF. The CDR3 DNA reads as TGTGCCAGCAGCCGAACGGGACAGGGTCACGAGCAGTACTTC. This chain uses TRBV7-2 with TRBJ2-7; the match to TRBD1 covers 9 bases. J gave up 5 bases and V 5 bases, and 7 bases lay outside the gene matches. Germline V CDR1 and CDR2: SGHTA, FQGNSA. The CDR3 consists of 14 residues.

This clonotype was detected ten times or more. The rearrangement uses TRBV11-2 and TRBJ1-1, with D unresolved. The CDR3 totals 15 residues. The V end lost 1 base, the J end lost 1 base, and 10 bases lay between the germline ends. Germline CDR1 SGHAT, CDR2 FQNNGV. The CDR3 reads CASSLVSGRNTEAFF. The DNA for the CDR3 is TGTGCCAGCAGCTTAGTTAGCGGGAGGAACACTGAAGCTTTCTTT.

There are many counts of this clonotype. The chain links TRBV9 to TRBJ2-1; 7 bases fit TRBD2. The V and J ends lost 0 bases and 5 bases, in that order; junction bases with no gene match: 11. Germline V gives CDR1 SGDLS, CDR2 YYNGEE. The CDR3 is made up of 17 amino acids. The CDR3 loop is CASSVAYGAGFHNEQFF. The CDR3, as DNA: TGTGCCAGCAGCGTAGCTTACGGAGCGGGATTCCACAATGAGCAGTTCTTC.

This clonotype was counted a few times. Relative to the germline gene, one junction end is altered; a read error may explain this. DNA for the CDR3: TGTGCCTGGGGCAGGGGGGGAAGCTTCGACTATGGCTACGCCTTC. It yields the protein CAWGRGGSFDYGYAF. V is TRBV30 and J is TRBJ1-2; TRBD1 matches 7 bases. CDR1 GTSNPN and CDR2 SVGIG come from the germline V gene (reference sequence). The CDR3 length is 15 residues.